The 32 T cell receptor beta chains in this list originate from one sample, sequenced in a study of PD-L1 blockade in urothelial cancer. The repertoire was sequenced with immunoSEQ multiplex PCR; TCRdb's copy has only in-frame clones and lacks some. Here the sample spans under 130,000 clones, roughly 88% being singletons. The input for sequencing was PBMCs, taken around atezolizumab (anti-PD-L1) treatment. The receptors were sampled from a man aged 45 to 65 with urothelial cancer.

The chain links TRBV6-1 to TRBJ1-6; no clear D gene. The CDR3 spans 15 residues. Germline values: CDR1 MNHNS, CDR2 SASEGT. The ends were cut back, 0 bases at V and 9 bases at J, with 12 bases in the middle. For the CDR3, the DNA is TGTGCCAGCAGTGAAGCCTCTACCGCGAGTTCACCCCTCCACTTT. Encoded protein: CASSEASTASSPLHF.

The chain is built from TRBV4-2 and TRBJ2-3, with D possibly TRBD2 on 5 matching bases. The CDR3 runs to 14 residues. From germline, CDR1 is LGHNA and CDR2 YNFKEQ. V lost 2 bases and J 5 bases, leaving 11 bases between the germline ends. In DNA, the CDR3 is TGTGCCAGCAGCCAAATGTCAGGAGGAGATACGCAGTATTTT. This translates into CASSQMSGGDTQYF.

This sequence joins TRBV4-1 and TRBJ1-1; D ambiguous. Trimming removed 5 bases at V and 4 bases at J, with 17 bases between. The germline CDR1 and CDR2 sequences are MGHRA and YSYEKL. The CDR3 is 15 residues long. The CDR3 sequence is CASSNVREVGTEAFF. The CDR3 nucleotides are TGCGCCAGCAGCAACGTAAGGGAGGTGGGCACTGAAGCTTTCTTT.

This sequence joins TRBV15 and TRBJ2-5; 7 bases are a match to TRBD2. The CDR3 spans 18 residues. V lost 3 bases, J lost 0 bases, and 13 bases stayed unmatched. Germline V CDR1 and CDR2: LNHNV, YYDKDF (reference sequence). This chain's CDR3 is CATSRVLARTLYQETQYF. CDR3 bases: TGTGCCACCAGCAGGGTACTAGCGAGAACTTTGTACCAAGAGACCCAGTACTTC.

V usage is TRBV7-8 and J usage is TRBJ1-2; the D gene is possibly TRBD1 (6 bases). CDR1 and CDR2 (germline): SGHVS, FQNEAQ. V lost 5 bases and J 8 bases, leaving 12 bases between the germline ends. The CDR3 totals 12 residues. For the CDR3, the DNA is TGTGCCAGCAGCGTCGACAGGAGGGGCTACACCTTC. Translation: CASSVDRRGYTF.

The rearrangement uses TRBV27 and TRBJ2-1; 8 positions agree with TRBD1. This CDR3 has 15 residues. Germline CDR1 is MNHEY and CDR2 is SMNVEV (reference sequence). V lost 6 bases to trimming and J lost 2 bases; unmatched junction nucleotides: 6. The CDR3 DNA sequence: TGTGCCAGCAGGACCGGGACAGGAACCTACAATGAGCAGTTCTTC. It specifies CASRTGTGTYNEQFF.

The table lists this clone with a count of one. The J gene is TRBJ2-7, the V gene TRBV19, with D possibly matching TRBD2 (6 bases). V lost 3 bases and J lost 3, with 9 bases in between. This CDR3 has 13 amino acids. CDR1 LNHDA and CDR2 SQIVND come from the germline V gene (reference sequence). Written as DNA, the CDR3 is TGTGCCAGTAGTATCGGGGGAGGCTACGAGCAGTACTTC. This sequence encodes CASSIGGGYEQYF.

V usage is TRBV30 and J usage is TRBJ2-4; the D gene is possibly TRBD2 (5 bases). Trimming stripped 2 bases from V and 0 bases from J, with 11 bases between. This CDR3 comprises 15 residues. CDR1 is GTSNPN, CDR2 SVGIG, per germline (reference sequence). Here the CDR3 reads CAWSQSDLAKNIQYF. CDR3 nucleotides: TGTGCCTGGAGTCAGTCGGACTTAGCCAAAAACATTCAGTACTTC.

The rearrangement uses TRBV11-2 and TRBJ2-4, with D maybe TRBD1 (6 bases). The CDR3 is 13 amino acids. V was clipped by 8 bases and J by 8 bases, with 16 bases between them. Per germline, CDR1 SGHAT and CDR2 FQNNGV. For the CDR3, the DNA is TGTGCCAGCGAGACAGGAGTACGGGACATTCAGTACTTC. Protein sequence: CASETGVRDIQYF.

This clone turned up a few times. The V call is TRBV9, the J call TRBJ2-3; no clear D gene. The V gene's germline CDR1 is SGDLS and CDR2 YYNGEE. The CDR3 is made up of 13 amino acids. V lost 2 bases and J 6 bases, leaving 10 bases between the germline ends. The CDR3 spells CASSVLGGDTQYF. CDR3 DNA sequence: TGTGCCAGCAGCGTTTTAGGCGGCGATACGCAGTATTTT.

This chain connects TRBV18 to TRBJ2-3; TRBD2 matches 9 bases. This CDR3 has 14 residues. J was trimmed by 4 bases and V by 4 bases; bases with no gene match: 3. In germline, CDR1 is KGHSH, CDR2 LQKENI. CDR3 in amino acids: CASSLGLAADTQYF. The CDR3, as DNA: TGTGCCAGCTCACTGGGACTAGCCGCAGATACGCAGTATTTT.

The rearrangement links TRBV19 to TRBJ1-1, with D maybe TRBD1 (6 bases). This CDR3 spans 15 amino acids. Looked up from germline, CDR1 is LNHDA and CDR2 is SQIVND (reference sequence). V was trimmed by 6 bases and J by 1 base, leaving 15 bases between them. CDR3 protein: CASRKAGDTNTEAFF. The CDR3 DNA is TGTGCCAGTAGAAAGGCAGGGGACACGAACACTGAAGCTTTCTTT.

V is TRBV18 and J is TRBJ2-1; 7 nucleotides line up with TRBD2. The CDR3 has 15 amino acids. CDR1 and CDR2 from the germline V gene are KGHSH and LQKENI. V shed 1 base and J 3 bases; nucleotides not matched to a gene: 3. The chain's CDR3 is CASSPLAGIYNEQFF. The CDR3 nucleotides are TGTGCCAGCTCACCACTAGCGGGCATCTACAATGAGCAGTTCTTC.

This clone is a singleton in its sample. The rearrangement joins TRBV7-2 to TRBJ2-1; 14 positions agree with TRBD2. V lost 1 base, J lost 13 bases, and 12 bases stayed unmatched. The length of the CDR3 is 17 residues. CDR1 SGHTA and CDR2 FQGNSA come from the germline V gene. The DNA of the CDR3 is TGTGCCAGCAGCTTAGGGGCCTCCGGACTAGCGGGAGGTAATCAGTTCTTC. The encoded protein is CASSLGASGLAGGNQFF.

This clone was detected only once. V and J are TRBV5-1 and TRBJ2-2; 7 bases agree with TRBD2. The CDR3 runs 16 residues. Germline V gene sequence: CDR1 SGHRS, CDR2 YFSETQ. V lost 1 base and J lost 5; bases outside the gene matches: 8. In nucleotides, the CDR3 is TGCGCCAGCAGCTTGTCTGCTAGCGGTCCGACCGGGGAGCTGTTTTTT. Its protein product is CASSLSASGPTGELFF.

J is TRBJ1-5 and V is TRBV10-1; 7 nucleotides match TRBD1. Germline values: CDR1 WNHNN, CDR2 SYGVQD (reference sequence). The CDR3 extends over 16 amino acids. V shed 2 bases and J 3 bases; nucleotides not matched to a gene: 7. The CDR3 protein is CASSEGGQGDNQPQHF. The CDR3 coding sequence is TGCGCCAGCAGTGAGGGGGGGCAGGGGGACAATCAGCCCCAGCATTTT.

The chain combines TRBV27 with TRBJ2-7, with 8 bases lining up with TRBD1. The CDR3 runs to 16 residues. J was trimmed by 0 bases and V by 6 bases; bases with no gene match: 10. From germline, CDR1 is MNHEY and CDR2 SMNVEV (reference sequence). The CDR3 nucleotides are TGTGCCAGCAGCAAAAGACCGGGACAGGACTCCTACGAGCAGTACTTC. It translates to CASSKRPGQDSYEQYF.

The chain uses TRBV4-1 and TRBJ2-1; perhaps TRBD2 as D (6 bases). Germline V gives CDR1 MGHRA, CDR2 YSYEKL. CDR3 length equals 18 residues. Trimming left V 5 bases short and J 4 bases short, with 24 bases between. Here the CDR3 DNA reads TGCGCCAGCAGCTCACCCCGAGGTTCCGGGACTTTATACAATGAGCAGTTCTTC. Encoded protein: CASSSPRGSGTLYNEQFF.

This clone was counted only a few times. The chain links TRBV5-4 to TRBJ2-7; D gene unclear. This CDR3 is 11 amino acids long. Germline values: CDR1 SGHNT, CDR2 YYREEE (reference sequence). V was shortened by 2 bases and J by 3 bases, with 3 bases between the two germline ends. The CDR3 sequence: CASSFNYEQYF. CDR3 DNA: TGTGCCAGCAGCTTTAACTACGAGCAGTACTTC.

CDR3 protein: CASSFGTGELFF. The CDR3 region has the DNA TGTGCCAGCAGTTTCGGGACCGGGGAGCTGTTTTTT. The rearrangement links TRBV27 to TRBJ2-2, with D unresolved. The V gene lost 3 bases and the J gene lost 5 bases, with 4 bases spanning the gap. The CDR3 runs 12 residues. Germline loops: CDR1 MNHEY, CDR2 SMNVEV (reference sequence).

J is TRBJ2-7 and V is TRBV9, with 8 nucleotides matching TRBD1. The CDR3 covers 17 residues. Germline V CDR1 and CDR2: SGDLS, YYNGEE. Germline trimming cut 4 bases from V and 5 bases from J; bases unmatched to any gene: 17. CDR3 residues: CASSPHPSPDRDNEQYF. DNA of the CDR3: TGTGCCAGCAGCCCCCACCCATCGCCGGACAGGGACAACGAGCAGTACTTC.

V usage is TRBV9 and J usage is TRBJ2-7; tentative D call: TRBD2 (6 bases). V lost 3 bases to trimming and J lost 2 bases, with 15 bases between them. CDR3 length: 15 amino acids. Germline V gives CDR1 SGDLS, CDR2 YYNGEE. The CDR3 DNA reads TGTGCCAGCAGCGCCCGACTAGGCCCAGCCTACGAGCAGTACTTC. It yields the protein CASSARLGPAYEQYF.

The rearrangement links TRBV7-8 to TRBJ1-5; 9 nucleotides agree with TRBD1. Losses at the gene ends were 7 bases for V and 4 bases for J; bases not matched to a gene: 2. The CDR3 is 13 residues long. Germline V gene lookup returns CDR1 SGHVS and CDR2 FQNEAQ. In DNA form, the CDR3 reads TGTGCCAGCACCGACAGGGGGAATCAGCCCCAGCATTTT. Protein: CASTDRGNQPQHF.

The V and J genes are TRBV6-1 and TRBJ2-2, with D perhaps matching TRBD1 (5 bases). The germline gives CDR1 MNHNS, CDR2 SASEGT. The germline V and J ends were trimmed by 4 bases and 3 bases, with 9 bases remaining between them. CDR3 length: 14 amino acids. This CDR3 is CASSATGHTGELFF. Here the CDR3 DNA reads TGTGCCAGCAGTGCCACAGGTCACACCGGGGAGCTGTTTTTT.

This chain links TRBV7-8 with TRBJ2-7; tentatively, D is TRBD2 (7 bases). CDR1 SGHVS and CDR2 FQNEAQ come from the germline V gene. CDR3 length equals 15 residues. Between the trimmed V and J ends, which lost 5 bases and 2 bases, there was a span of 16 bases. In nucleotides, the CDR3 is TGTGCCAGCAGCCCCCGGGGGGCAGCCACCTACGAGCAGTACTTC. Protein sequence: CASSPRGAATYEQYF.

The V gene is TRBV6-6, the J gene TRBJ2-3; the D is unclear. This CDR3 has 10 residues. Trimming removed 6 bases from V and 5 bases from J, with 3 bases in between. Germline V lookup: CDR1 MNHNY, CDR2 SVGAGI (reference sequence). The CDR3 region is CASRQDTQYF. CDR3 bases: TGTGCCAGCAGACAAGATACGCAGTATTTT.

V and J are TRBV7-2 and TRBJ1-3; no firm D call. Germline CDR1 SGHTA, CDR2 FQGNSA. The CDR3 totals 14 residues. V was pared by 6 bases and J by 0 bases, with 9 bases between. The CDR3 reads CASSPQYSGNTIYF. In nucleotides, the CDR3 is TGTGCCAGCAGTCCACAGTACTCTGGAAACACCATATATTTT.

DNA for the CDR3: TGTGCCAGCTCACCACCTGGGAGGGCCAAAAACATTCAGTACTTC. Its translation is CASSPPGRAKNIQYF. This sequence joins TRBV18 and TRBJ2-4, with D possibly TRBD2 on 6 matching bases. This CDR3 is built from 15 residues. The germline gives CDR1 KGHSH, CDR2 LQKENI. Trimming removed 0 bases at V and 1 base at J, with 7 bases between.

This sequence joins TRBV28 and TRBJ2-7, with D possibly being TRBD2 (5 bases). This CDR3 spans 12 amino acids. V lost 6 bases and J lost 3, with 9 bases in between. CDR1 MDHEN and CDR2 SYDVKM come from the germline V gene. The CDR3 DNA follows: TGTGCCAGCAGAGCCGGAGGCTACGAGCAGTACTTC. Residues: CASRAGGYEQYF.

This clone was picked up a small number of times. The V and J genes are TRBV10-1 and TRBJ2-7; possibly TRBD1 for D (6 bases). This CDR3 is 13 amino acids long. Germline CDR1 is WNHNN and CDR2 is SYGVQD (reference sequence). V was cut by 2 bases and J by 2 bases, with 7 bases left in between. The CDR3 region is CASSEGQTYEQYF. DNA of the CDR3: TGCGCCAGCAGTGAGGGACAGACCTACGAGCAGTACTTC.

The chain couples TRBV27 to TRBJ2-3, with D uncertain. The V end was cut by 6 bases, the J end by 3 bases, with 13 bases between. The CDR3 loop spans 14 amino acids. Germline values: CDR1 MNHEY, CDR2 SMNVEV (reference sequence). CDR3 loop: CASRVSVWTDTQYF. CDR3 DNA sequence: TGTGCCAGCAGAGTAAGCGTTTGGACAGATACGCAGTATTTT.

The V call is TRBV7-2, the J call TRBJ2-3, with 7 bases matching TRBD2. From germline, CDR1 is SGHTA and CDR2 FQGNSA. Unmatched junction bases numbered 11, after V lost 0 bases and J lost 5 bases. This CDR3 region has 17 residues. The CDR3 sequence: CASSLAWGSGMGDTQYF. DNA of the CDR3: TGTGCCAGCAGCTTAGCCTGGGGGAGCGGGATGGGAGATACGCAGTATTTT.